The clone carrying this TCR beta chain has a handful of counts. The antigen is undetermined. CD8+CD4-CCR7+CD45RA+ sorting gave the naive CD8 T cells. MiXCR, run by TCRdb on the PCR reads, gives a single entry per CDR3 protein. Of 490,000 or so distinct CDR3 sequences listed, over 20% are singletons. These data come from a study of molecular identifiers for immune sequencing clone quantification. General study results and limits: Jurkat TCR RNA that was spiked in from one cell was reportedly detectable among one million naive cells. Clones with over 20 RNA copies captured over 99% of effector molecules but under 1% of naive ones.

V lost 1 base to trimming and J lost 5 bases; unmatched junction nucleotides: 14. CDR1 KGHDR and CDR2 SFDVKD come from the germline V gene. This CDR3 has 19 amino acids. The chain has TRBV24-1 and TRBJ1-2; TRBD1 agrees at 11 bases. The material sequenced was naive CD8+ T cells from blood, with Jurkat cell RNA spiked in. Subset denoted: FACS-sorted CD8+CD4-CCR7+CD45RA+ naive T cells. The source is a human donor in good health. Some libraries in this study had Jurkat cell RNA spiked in. CDR3 DNA sequence: TGTGCCACCAGTGATTTAAGCCCCAACCGGGACAGGGGGGAGTATGGCTACACCTTC. Protein: CATSDLSPNRDRGEYGYTF.